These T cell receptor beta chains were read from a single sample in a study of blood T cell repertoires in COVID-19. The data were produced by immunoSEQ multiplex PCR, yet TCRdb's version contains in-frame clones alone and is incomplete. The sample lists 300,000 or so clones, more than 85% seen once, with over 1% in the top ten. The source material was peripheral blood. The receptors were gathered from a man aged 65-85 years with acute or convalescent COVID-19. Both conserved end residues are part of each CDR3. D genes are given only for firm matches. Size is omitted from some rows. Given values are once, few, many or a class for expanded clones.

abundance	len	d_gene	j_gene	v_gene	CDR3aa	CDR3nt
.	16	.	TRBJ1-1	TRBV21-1	CASSKGGSLPNTEAFF	TGTGCCAGCAGCAAAGGGGGCAGTCTTCCGAACACTGAAGCTTTCTTT
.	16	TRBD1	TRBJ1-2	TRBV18	CASSPPGTGWVYGYTF	TGTGCCAGCTCACCACCGGGGACAGGGTGGGTTTATGGCTACACCTTC
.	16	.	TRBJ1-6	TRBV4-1	CASSRSEVADNSPLHF	TGCGCCAGCAGCCGAAGTGAGGTTGCTGATAATTCACCCCTCCACTTT
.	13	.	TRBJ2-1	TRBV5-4	CASSFWQGGEQFF	TGTGCCAGCAGCTTCTGGCAGGGAGGTGAGCAGTTCTTC
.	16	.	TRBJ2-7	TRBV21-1	CASGGCAGNLSGEQYF	TGTGCCAGCGGGGGTTGCGCGGGGAATCTATCGGGCGAGCAGTACTTC
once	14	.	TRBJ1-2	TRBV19	CASSIPGTDYGYTF	TGTGCCAGTAGTATACCAGGAACCGACTATGGCTACACCTTC
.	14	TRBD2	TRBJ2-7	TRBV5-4	CASSLYPGRDEQYF	TGTGCCAGCAGCTTATACCCAGGGAGGGACGAGCAGTACTTC
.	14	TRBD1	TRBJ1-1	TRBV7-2	CASSPQGVATEAFF	TGTGCCAGCAGCCCGCAGGGGGTGGCCACTGAAGCTTTCTTT
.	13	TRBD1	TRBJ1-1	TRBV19	CASTEDRGTEAFF	TGTGCCAGTACGGAGGACAGGGGAACTGAAGCTTTCTTT
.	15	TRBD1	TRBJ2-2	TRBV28	CASSKGGQGAGELFF	TGTGCCAGCAGTAAAGGGGGCCAGGGAGCCGGGGAGCTGTTTTTT
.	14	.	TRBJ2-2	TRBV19	CASSLSVYTGELFF	TGTGCCAGTAGCCTCAGCGTTTACACCGGGGAGCTGTTTTTT
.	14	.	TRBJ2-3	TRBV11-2	CASSLGGWTDTQYF	TGTGCCAGCAGCTTAGGGGGCTGGACAGATACGCAGTATTTT
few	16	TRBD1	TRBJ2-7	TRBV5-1	CASSSGTGGSSYEQYF	TGCGCCAGCAGCTCCGGGACAGGGGGAAGCTCCTACGAGCAGTACTTC
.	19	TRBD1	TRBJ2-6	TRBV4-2	CASSQEEGQGAWGANVLTF	TGTGCCAGCAGCCAAGAGGAGGGACAGGGGGCGTGGGGGGCCAACGTCCTGACTTTC
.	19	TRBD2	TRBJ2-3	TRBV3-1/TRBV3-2	CASSQLTSGGLDYTDTQYF	TGTGCCAGCAGCCAACTGACTAGCGGGGGCCTGGATTACACAGATACGCAGTATTTT
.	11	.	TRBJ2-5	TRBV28	CASSIRETQYF	TGTGCCAGCAGTATCCGGGAGACCCAGTACTTC
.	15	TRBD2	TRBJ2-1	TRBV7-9	CASDYSGSWDNEQFF	TGTGCCAGCGACTATAGCGGGAGTTGGGACAATGAGCAGTTCTTC
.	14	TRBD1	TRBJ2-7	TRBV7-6	CASSNRGLDSEQYF	TGTGCCAGCAGCAACAGGGGGCTGGATAGCGAGCAGTACTTC
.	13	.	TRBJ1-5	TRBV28	CASSLRSNQPQHF	TGTGCCAGCAGTTTGCGCAGCAATCAGCCCCAGCATTTT
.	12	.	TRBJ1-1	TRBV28	CASSHPGTEAFF	TGTGCCAGCAGTCACCCAGGGACTGAAGCTTTCTTT
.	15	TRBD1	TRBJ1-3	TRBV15	CATSMDRAPGNTIYF	TGTGCCACCAGCATGGACAGGGCGCCTGGAAACACCATATATTTT
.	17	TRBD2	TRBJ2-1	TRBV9	CASSVGRLAGSYNEQFF	TGTGCCAGCAGCGTAGGTAGGCTAGCGGGCTCCTACAATGAGCAGTTCTTC
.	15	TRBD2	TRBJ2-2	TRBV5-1	CASSTSGRDTGELFF	TGCGCCAGCAGCACCTCAGGGAGGGACACCGGGGAGCTGTTTTTT
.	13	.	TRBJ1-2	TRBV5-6	CASSSGLRDGYTF	TGTGCCAGCAGTTCGGGACTCCGGGATGGCTACACCTTC
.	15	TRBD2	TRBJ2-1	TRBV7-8	CASSPPGTIYNEQFF	TGTGCCAGCAGCCCGCCCGGGACTATCTACAATGAGCAGTTCTTC
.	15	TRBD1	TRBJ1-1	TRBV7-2	CASSPNRGQGTEAFF	TGTGCCAGCAGCCCGAACAGGGGGCAGGGCACTGAAGCTTTCTTT
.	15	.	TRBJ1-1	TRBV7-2	CASSLTEGVGTEAFF	TGTGCCAGCAGCTTAACTGAGGGGGTAGGGACTGAAGCTTTCTTT
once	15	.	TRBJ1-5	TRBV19	CASCPMRAPNQPQHF	TGTGCCAGTTGCCCGATGAGGGCTCCCAATCAGCCCCAGCATTTT
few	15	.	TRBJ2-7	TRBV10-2	CASSESTGLTYEQYF	TGCGCCAGCAGTGAGTCGACGGGTTTAACCTACGAGCAGTACTTC
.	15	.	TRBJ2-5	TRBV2	CASTNRVSVGETQYF	TGTGCCAGCACAAACAGGGTATCGGTGGGAGAGACCCAGTACTTC
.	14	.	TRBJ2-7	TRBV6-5	CASKARQVPYEQYF	TGTGCCAGCAAAGCAAGGCAGGTACCCTACGAGCAGTACTTC
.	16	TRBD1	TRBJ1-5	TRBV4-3	CASSQDYRGRNQPQHF	TGCGCCAGCAGCCAAGATTACAGGGGCCGCAATCAGCCCCAGCATTTT
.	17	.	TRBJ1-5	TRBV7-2	CASSLSVAAAGNQPQHF	TGTGCCAGCAGCTTATCTGTTGCGGCAGCCGGCAATCAGCCCCAGCATTTT
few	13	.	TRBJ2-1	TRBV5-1	CASSPQGYNEQFF	TGCGCCAGCAGCCCCCAGGGATACAATGAGCAGTTCTTC
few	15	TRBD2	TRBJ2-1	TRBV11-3	CASSLGGRFSDEQFF	TGTGCCAGCAGCTTAGGCGGGAGATTTTCCGATGAGCAGTTCTTC
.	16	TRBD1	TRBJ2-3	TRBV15	CATSRARTGRPDTQYF	TGTGCCACCAGCAGAGCTAGGACAGGGAGGCCAGATACGCAGTATTTT
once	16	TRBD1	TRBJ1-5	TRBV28	CASGPATGARNQPQHF	TGTGCCAGCGGGCCGGCGACAGGGGCTCGCAATCAGCCCCAGCATTTT
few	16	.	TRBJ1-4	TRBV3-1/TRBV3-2	CASSPFRTATNEKLFF	TGTGCCAGCAGCCCCTTTCGGACAGCAACTAATGAAAAACTGTTTTTT
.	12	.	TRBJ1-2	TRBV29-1	CSVEREKNGYTF	TGCAGCGTTGAAAGGGAGAAGAATGGCTACACCTTC
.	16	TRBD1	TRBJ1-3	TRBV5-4	CASSPGTGGKGNTIYF	TGTGCCAGCAGCCCCGGGACAGGGGGCAAAGGAAACACCATATATTTT
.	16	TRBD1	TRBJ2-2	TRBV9	CASSLWTGELTGELFF	TGTGCCAGCAGCCTCTGGACAGGCGAGTTAACCGGGGAGCTGTTTTTT
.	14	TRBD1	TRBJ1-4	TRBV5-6	CASSSGTANEKLFF	TGTGCCAGCAGCTCCGGGACAGCTAATGAAAAACTGTTTTTT
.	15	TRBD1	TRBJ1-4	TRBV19	CASSPQGSRHEKLFF	TGTGCCAGTAGTCCACAGGGGAGTCGGCATGAAAAACTGTTTTTT
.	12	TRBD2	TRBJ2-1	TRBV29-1	CSVEGTREKQFF	TGCAGCGTTGAAGGGACTAGAGAAAAGCAGTTCTTC
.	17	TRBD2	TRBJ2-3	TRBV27	CASSLASGAGVGDTQYF	TGTGCCAGCAGTTTGGCTTCCGGCGCGGGAGTGGGCGATACGCAGTATTTT
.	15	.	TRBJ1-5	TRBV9	CASSVAPDRYQPQHF	TGTGCCAGCAGCGTAGCCCCGGACAGATATCAGCCCCAGCATTTT
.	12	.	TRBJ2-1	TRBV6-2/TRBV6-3	CASSYSGGEQFF	TGTGCCAGCAGTTACTCGGGGGGTGAGCAGTTCTTC
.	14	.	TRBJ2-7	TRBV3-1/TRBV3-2	CASSQYRAPYEQYF	TGTGCCAGCAGCCAATACAGGGCACCCTACGAGCAGTACTTC
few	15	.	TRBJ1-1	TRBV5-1	CASSLEGIMNTEAFF	TGCGCCAGCAGCCTGGAGGGGATCATGAACACTGAAGCTTTCTTT
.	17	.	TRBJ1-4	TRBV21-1	CASSKRGFRTGVEKLFF	TGTGCCAGCAGCAAAAGGGGGTTTCGGACAGGGGTCGAAAAACTGTTTTTT
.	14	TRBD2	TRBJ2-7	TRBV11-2	CASSLAGGRYEQYF	TGTGCCAGCAGCCTAGCGGGAGGAAGGTACGAGCAGTACTTC